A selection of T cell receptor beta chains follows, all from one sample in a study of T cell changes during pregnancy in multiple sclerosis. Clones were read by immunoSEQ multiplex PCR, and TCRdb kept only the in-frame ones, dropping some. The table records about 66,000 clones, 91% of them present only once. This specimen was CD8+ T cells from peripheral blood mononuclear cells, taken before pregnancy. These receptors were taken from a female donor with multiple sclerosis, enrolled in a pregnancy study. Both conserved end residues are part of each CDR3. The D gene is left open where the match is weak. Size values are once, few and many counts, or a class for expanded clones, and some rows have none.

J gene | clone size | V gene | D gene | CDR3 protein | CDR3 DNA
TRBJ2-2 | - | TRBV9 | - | CASSVDSRGSTGELFF | TGTGCCAGCAGCGTAGATTCACGGGGAAGCACCGGGGAGCTGTTTTTT
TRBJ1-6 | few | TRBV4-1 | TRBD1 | CASSQWDRGYSPLHF | TGCGCCAGCAGCCAGTGGGACAGGGGTTATTCACCCCTCCACTTT
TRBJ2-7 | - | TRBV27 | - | CASSLTGGLGYEQYF | TGTGCCAGCAGTTTGACTGGGGGGTTAGGCTACGAGCAGTACTTC
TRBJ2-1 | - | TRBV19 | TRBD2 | CASSPGLAGGLSYNEQFF | TGTGCCAGTAGCCCGGGACTAGCGGGGGGACTCTCCTACAATGAGCAGTTCTTC
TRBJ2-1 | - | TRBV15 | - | CATSTLWTEPNILSYNEQFF | TGTGCCACCAGCACCCTATGGACTGAGCCTAACATACTATCCTACAATGAGCAGTTCTTC
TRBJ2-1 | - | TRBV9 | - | CASSERTVYNEQFF | TGTGCCAGCAGCGAACGGACAGTATACAATGAGCAGTTCTTC
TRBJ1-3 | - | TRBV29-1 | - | CSVEGEASGNTIYF | TGCAGCGTTGAGGGCGAAGCCTCTGGAAACACCATATATTTT
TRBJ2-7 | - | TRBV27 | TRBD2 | CASRTVSGGAREQYF | TGTGCCAGCAGGACTGTAAGCGGGGGGGCTCGTGAGCAGTACTTC
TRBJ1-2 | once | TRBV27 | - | CASSSMTGLANYGYTF | TGTGCCAGCAGTTCAATGACAGGCCTTGCTAACTATGGCTACACCTTC
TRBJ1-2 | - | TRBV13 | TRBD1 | CASSEDRGPGYTF | TGTGCCAGCAGCGAAGACAGGGGGCCTGGCTACACCTTC